This T cell receptor (beta chain) is drawn from a study of T cells in localized non-small cell lung cancer. Study conclusions and caveats: Tumor showed lower T cell clonality than uninvolved adjacent lung, where it was highest.

Generated by immunoSEQ multiplex PCR, the TCRdb table keeps only in-frame clones and is missing some. The top ten clones hold roughly 4% of a sample with approximately 88,000 clones, roughly 90% of them seen once. In the case of this clone: Its matching antigen is unknown.

This material consisted of PBMCs, taken before any cancer treatment. This TCR was recovered from a woman between 35 and 70 years old with stage II squamous cell lung carcinoma.

CDR3 DNA: TGTGCCAGCTCACGGGGACAGGGAATCTACGAGCAGTACTTC. This sequence encodes CASSRGQGIYEQYF. The V call is TRBV18, the J call TRBJ2-7; TRBD1 aligns across 9 bases. This CDR3 comprises 14 residues. The germline CDR1 and CDR2 sequences are KGHSH and LQKENI. V shed 4 bases, J shed 3 bases, and the junction held 4 bases outside the gene matches. The full variable domain, in which reference TRBV18 and TRBJ2-7 provide the parts outside the CDR3, is NAGVMQNPRHLVRRRGQEARLRCSPMKGHSHVYWYRQLPEEGLKFMVYLQKENIIDESGMPKERFSAEFPKEGPSILRIQQVVRGDSAAYFCASSRGQGIYEQYFGPGTRLTVT.